The next 21 T cell receptor beta chains were all read from a single sample in a study of blood T cells in healthy people across ages. Primers used in a second PCR of roughly 6 to 12 cycles were a sample-barcoded 5' primer and a J-beta primer mix. TCRdb passed the 5' RACE reads through MiXCR, listing each CDR3 protein once. The table shows roughly 410,000 distinct CDR3 sequences, with more than 45% occurring only once. Material for sequencing was blood. The receptor set was obtained from a man aged 55 to 70 in good health.

The chain couples TRBV27 to TRBJ2-7; 9 bases align to TRBD2. The V gene's germline CDR1 is MNHEY and CDR2 SMNVEV (reference sequence). Trimming at V came to 6 bases and at J to 7 bases, leaving 10 bases not matched to a gene. The length of the CDR3 is 14 residues. The CDR3 DNA reads TGTGCCAGCAGCCTCCAGGCGGGGGGGCGTGAGCAGTACTTC. It yields the protein CASSLQAGGREQYF.

This chain links TRBV28 with TRBJ2-5; D is uncertain. Trimming pared 3 bases from V and 0 bases from J, leaving 8 bases between. Germline V lookup: CDR1 MDHEN, CDR2 SYDVKM. This CDR3 region has 14 residues. CDR3 in amino acids: CASSFSANQETQYF. The CDR3 nucleotides read TGTGCCAGCAGTTTTTCGGCTAACCAAGAGACCCAGTACTTC.

The rearrangement uses TRBV30 and TRBJ2-1, with D possibly being TRBD2 (5 bases). The CDR3 runs to 14 residues. V lost 2 bases and J 6 bases, leaving 14 bases between the germline ends. From germline, CDR1 is GTSNPN and CDR2 SVGIG (reference sequence). CDR3 in amino acids: CAWSIASWSNEQFF. In DNA form, the CDR3 reads TGTGCCTGGAGTATCGCTAGCTGGAGCAATGAGCAGTTCTTC.

The table lists this clonotype with a count of one. This chain uses TRBV5-1 with TRBJ2-7, with TRBD2 matching over 10 bases. The assigned J gene may be wrong: the sequence end matches TRBJ2-5 better. The CDR3 is made up of 14 amino acids. Looked up from germline, CDR1 is SGHRS and CDR2 is YFSETQ. The CDR3 region is CASSLSGGEETQYF. The CDR3 nucleotides read TGCGCCAGCAGCTTAAGCGGGGGGGAAGAGACCCAGTACTTC.

This chain joins TRBV29-1 and TRBJ2-7; TRBD2 is a possible D gene (6 bases). The CDR3 is 11 residues long. Trimming left V 5 bases short and J 4 bases short, with 9 bases between. CDR1 is SQVTM and CDR2 is ANQGSEA in the germline V gene. This CDR3 reads CSVSEGYEQYF. In DNA form, the CDR3 reads TGCAGCGTTTCGGAGGGGTACGAGCAGTACTTC.

The genes are TRBV20-1 and TRBJ1-6, with D unclear. CDR1 is DFQATT, CDR2 SNEGSKA, per germline (reference sequence). Deletions cut 1 base from V and 3 bases from J, with 16 bases between. This CDR3 spans 17 amino acids. The CDR3 DNA reads as TGCAGTGCTAGAGCCCTCCGAGCTGCGGACTATAATTCACCCCTCCACTTT. This gives the protein CSARALRAADYNSPLHF.

This clonotype occurred a few times. This chain joins TRBV27 and TRBJ2-1; 9 nucleotides match TRBD1. Germline CDR1 MNHEY, CDR2 SMNVEV (reference sequence). This CDR3 spans 15 amino acids. J gave up 9 bases and V 5 bases, and 11 bases lay outside the gene matches. CDR3 loop: CASSPPVGQGFEQFF. CDR3 in DNA: TGTGCCAGCAGTCCACCGGTAGGACAGGGGTTTGAGCAGTTCTTC.

The chain couples TRBV7-8 to TRBJ1-1; D is perhaps TRBD1 (6 bases). The CDR3 totals 13 residues. Deletions cut 6 bases from V and 7 bases from J, with 15 bases between. Germline V gene data show CDR1 as SGHVS and CDR2 as FQNEAQ. The CDR3 loop is CASSDRRESEAFF. The CDR3 nucleotides read TGTGCCAGCAGTGACAGGCGGGAAAGTGAAGCTTTCTTT.

The chain joins TRBV20-1 to TRBJ2-1; D is unclear. This CDR3 region has 12 residues. Germline lookup yields CDR1 DFQATT and CDR2 SNEGSKA (reference sequence). V was clipped by 5 bases and J by 7 bases, with 12 bases between them. CDR3 coding DNA: TGCAGTGCTTGTCCCAATAAGAATGAGCAGTTCTTC. Translation: CSACPNKNEQFF.

V usage is TRBV20-1 and J usage is TRBJ2-7; D unresolved. CDR1 and CDR2 (germline): DFQATT, SNEGSKA (reference sequence). The V end lost 4 bases, the J end lost 6 bases, and 13 bases lay between the germline ends. This CDR3 is built from 12 residues. This CDR3 is CSATRPEPEQYF. The CDR3, as DNA: TGCAGTGCTACTAGGCCCGAACCCGAGCAGTACTTC.

The rearrangement uses TRBV2 and TRBJ1-2; 8 bases are shared with TRBD1. CDR1 is SNHLY, CDR2 FYNNEI, per germline. V trimming: 4 bases; J trimming: 1 base; junction bases outside the gene matches: 5. CDR3 length: 15 amino acids. CDR3: CASSVQGGRNYGYTF. The DNA for the CDR3 is TGTGCCAGCAGTGTACAGGGGGGACGTAACTATGGCTACACCTTC.

The J gene is TRBJ2-5, the V gene TRBV4-3; 7 bases map to TRBD2. This CDR3 has 15 residues. The germline gives CDR1 LGHNA, CDR2 YSLEER. Germline trimming cut 0 bases from V and 5 bases from J; bases unmatched to any gene: 6. In DNA, the CDR3 is TGCGCCAGCAGCCAAGATGGGAGGGGTGGTGAGACCCAGTACTTC. Protein product: CASSQDGRGGETQYF.

The rearrangement joins TRBV7-9 to TRBJ2-3, with 7 bases that match TRBD1. The CDR3 spans 15 residues. Losses at the gene ends were 5 bases for V and 3 bases for J; bases not matched to a gene: 8. Per germline, CDR1 SEHNR and CDR2 FQNEAQ (reference sequence). DNA for the CDR3: TGTGCCAGCAGCGCCCCGCCAGGGGGTACAGATACGCAGTATTTT. Its protein product is CASSAPPGGTDTQYF.

The J gene is TRBJ2-6, the V gene TRBV15, with D uncertain. The V gene's germline CDR1 is LNHNV and CDR2 YYDKDF (reference sequence). The V gene lost 0 bases and the J gene lost 3 bases, with 12 bases spanning the gap. The CDR3 sequence is 17 residues long. CDR3 protein: CATSRDWKLGGANVLTF. The DNA of the CDR3 is TGTGCCACCAGCAGAGATTGGAAGTTAGGTGGGGCCAACGTCCTGACTTTC.

The chain recombines TRBV15 with TRBJ2-7, with D possibly TRBD2 on 5 matching bases. The V end was cut by 2 bases, the J end by 7 bases, with 6 bases between. The germline CDR1 and CDR2 sequences are LNHNV and YYDKDF (reference sequence). The length of the CDR3 is 11 residues. CDR3 sequence: CATSRTGEQYF. The CDR3 DNA reads as TGTGCCACCAGCAGAACGGGGGAGCAGTACTTC.

There are a few counts of this clonotype. The rearrangement uses TRBV4-3 and TRBJ1-4, with D possibly being TRBD1 (5 bases). V shed 0 bases and J shed 7 bases, with 12 bases lying between them. In germline, CDR1 is LGHNA, CDR2 YSLEER. CDR3 length: 15 residues. In DNA form, the CDR3 reads TGCGCCAGCAGCCAAGAGGGACGAGGTGGTGAAAAACTGTTTTTT. Residues: CASSQEGRGGEKLFF.

This chain connects TRBV6-5 to TRBJ2-7, with a weak D call TRBD2 (6 bases). Germline values: CDR1 MNHEY, CDR2 SVGAGI. The CDR3 spans 12 residues. Between the trimmed V and J ends, which lost 8 bases and 7 bases, there was a span of 15 bases. The CDR3 spells CASGREWSEQYF. In DNA, the CDR3 is TGTGCCAGCGGTCGGGAGTGGAGTGAGCAGTACTTC.

The rearrangement uses TRBV29-1 and TRBJ1-4; no clear D gene. The CDR3 totals 14 residues. Per germline, CDR1 SQVTM and CDR2 ANQGSEA. The V end was cut by 4 bases, the J end by 0 bases, with 9 bases between. This CDR3 is CSVVGLATNEKLFF. CDR3 DNA: TGCAGCGTTGTCGGGTTAGCAACTAATGAAAAACTGTTTTTT.

This sequence joins TRBV29-1 and TRBJ1-2; maybe TRBD1 (5 bases). CDR1 is SQVTM, CDR2 ANQGSEA, per germline. The CDR3 contains 14 residues. V was pared by 6 bases and J by 8 bases, with 22 bases between. CDR3 bases: TGCAGCGTGGGGCCGGGCCCATCTTTAGACGGCTACACCTTC. Its translation: CSVGPGPSLDGYTF.

This clonotype has more than one count but fewer than ten. The chain uses TRBV5-6 and TRBJ2-6; unclear D gene. The germline V gene has CDR1 SGHDT and CDR2 YYEEEE. The CDR3 is 17 amino acids. V was shortened by 2 bases and J by 1 base, with 13 bases between the two germline ends. The CDR3: CASSFNRAGSGANVLTF. CDR3 coding DNA: TGTGCCAGCAGCTTTAACAGAGCTGGATCTGGGGCCAACGTCCTGACTTTC.

V and J are TRBV7-6 and TRBJ2-7; D unresolved. The germline V gene encodes CDR1 SGHVS and CDR2 FNYEAQ. This CDR3 spans 13 amino acids. With 0 bases removed from V and 7 bases from J, the gap between germline ends came to 10 bases. CDR3 nucleotide sequence: TGTGCCAGCAGCTTAGCCAGGCTGGGAGAGCAGTACTTC. This codes for CASSLARLGEQYF.